This TCR beta chain was obtained from a study of T cells in Graves' hyperthyroidism and ophthalmopathy. The study, taken as a whole, reports: Within blood appeared most thyroid clonotypes that had expanded above 0.001.

Ten or more counts support this clonotype. The antigen remains undetermined. Trimming pared 1 base from V and 0 bases from J, leaving 7 bases between. The germline V gene has CDR1 MDHEN and CDR2 SYDVKM. The CDR3 runs 15 residues. From RNA transcripts, TCR beta CDR3 regions were amplified. The HTBI primer set was used in a first-round RT-PCR of the TCR CDR3. In TCRdb, the multiplex PCR reads were re-called with MiXCR into one record per CDR3 protein. The sample records fewer than 250,000 distinct CDR3 sequences, about 16% being singletons. J is TRBJ2-1 and V is TRBV28; no reliable D call. The clonotype originates from a woman under 30 with Graves' ophthalmopathy. Sequencing input: blood. The CDR3: CASSLSVSSYNEQFF. As DNA, the CDR3 is TGTGCCAGCAGTTTATCCGTCAGCTCCTACAATGAGCAGTTCTTC.